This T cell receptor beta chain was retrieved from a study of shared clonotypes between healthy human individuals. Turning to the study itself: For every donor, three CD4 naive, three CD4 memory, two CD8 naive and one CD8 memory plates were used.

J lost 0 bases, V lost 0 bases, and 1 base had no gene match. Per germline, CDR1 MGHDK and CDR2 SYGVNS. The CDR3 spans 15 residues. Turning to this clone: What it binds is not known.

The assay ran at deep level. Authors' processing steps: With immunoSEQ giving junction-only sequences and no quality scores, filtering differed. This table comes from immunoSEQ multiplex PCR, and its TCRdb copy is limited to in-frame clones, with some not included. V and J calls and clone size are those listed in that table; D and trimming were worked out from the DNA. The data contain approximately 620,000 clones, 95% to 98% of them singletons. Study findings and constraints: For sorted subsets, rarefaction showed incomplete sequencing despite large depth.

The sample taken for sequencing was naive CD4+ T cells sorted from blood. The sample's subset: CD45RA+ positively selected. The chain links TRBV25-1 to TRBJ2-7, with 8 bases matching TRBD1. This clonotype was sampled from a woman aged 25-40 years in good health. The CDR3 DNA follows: TGTGCCAGCAGTGAATATACAGGGGGCTCCTACGAGCAGTACTTC. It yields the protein CASSEYTGGSYEQYF.